One sample yielded the 4 T cell receptor beta chains listed below, sequenced in a study of molecular identifiers for immune sequencing clone quantification. TCRdb re-called the PCR reads through MiXCR, storing one row per CDR3 protein. The sample gives some 580,000 distinct CDR3 sequences, less than 30% of which show up once; 0.78% is in the top ten. The sample was naive CD8+ T cells from blood, with Jurkat cell RNA spiked in. As to subset: FACS-sorted CD8+CD4-CCR7+CD45RA+ naive T cells. The receptors were sampled from a human donor in good health. Some libraries in this study had Jurkat cell RNA spiked in.

This clonotype was recorded only once. A read error may explain this, as a much larger clone is one base away. The chain links TRBV6-6 to TRBJ2-3, with 7 bases aligning to TRBD2. V lost 1 base to trimming and J lost 2 bases; unmatched junction nucleotides: 3. CDR1 and CDR2 from the germline V gene are MNHNY and SVGAGI (reference sequence). CDR3 length equals 15 residues. This CDR3 reads CASSYFGTITDTQYF. In DNA form, the CDR3 reads TGTGCCAGCAGTTACTTCGGGACTATCACAGATACGCAGTATTTT.

This clonotype was recorded a few times. The chain employs TRBV6-2 or TRBV6-3 and TRBJ1-5, with 7 bases lining up with TRBD1. V lost 5 bases to trimming and J lost 0 bases; unmatched junction nucleotides: 4. This CDR3 is 15 amino acids long. Germline V gene lookup returns CDR1 MNHEY and CDR2 SVGEGT. The CDR3 sequence is CASSTGQASNQPQHF. DNA for the CDR3: TGTGCCAGCAGTACCGGACAGGCTAGCAATCAGCCCCAGCATTTT.

This clonotype was observed a few times. This chain links TRBV6-2 or TRBV6-3 with TRBJ2-5; D is tentatively TRBD1 or TRBD2 (5 bases each). V was trimmed by 2 bases and J by 0 bases, leaving 19 bases between them. CDR3 length: 18 residues. Looked up from germline, CDR1 is MNHEY and CDR2 is SVGEGT. CDR3 coding DNA: TGTGCCAGCAGTTACCCTCCGGGACGGCCACCGTACCAAGAGACCCAGTACTTC. Translating it yields CASSYPPGRPPYQETQYF.

This clonotype was recorded at least ten times. The CDR3 nucleotides read TGTGCCAGCAGCGCCGGCACAGATACGCAGTATTTT. It codes for CASSAGTDTQYF. This sequence joins TRBV7-9 and TRBJ2-3, with no clear D. The CDR3 sequence is 12 residues long. Germline lookup yields CDR1 SEHNR and CDR2 FQNEAQ (reference sequence). Trimming removed 5 bases from V and 1 base from J, with 4 bases in between.